These 22 T cell receptor beta chains were sequenced from one sample in a study of OX40 agonist ivuxolimab in advanced cancers. The assay was immunoSEQ multiplex PCR, and TCRdb's table has in-frame clones only and misses some. The table has fewer than 80,000 clones, 80% to 90% seen once; the top ten hold 4%. The sequences come from CD4+ or CD8+ T cells sorted from blood, collected in a trial of the OX40 agonist ivuxolimab. These receptors were collected from an adult with an advanced solid tumor such as melanoma, head and neck, liver or kidney cancer.

The J gene is TRBJ1-2, the V gene TRBV6-5; tentatively, D is TRBD1 (6 bases). The V end lost 5 bases, the J end lost 4 bases, and 14 bases lay between the germline ends. Germline CDR1 and CDR2: MNHEY and SVGAGI. CDR3 length equals 14 residues. DNA of the CDR3: TGTGCCAGCAGTAAACAGGGTTGGAGCTATGGCTACACCTTC. Its protein product is CASSKQGWSYGYTF.

This clone was picked up one time. The sample holds other DNA sequences that translate to the same CDR3. The chain recombines TRBV11-3 with TRBJ2-3, with D tentatively TRBD2 (5 bases). Germline CDR1 and CDR2: SGHNT and YENEEA. V shed 3 bases and J shed 2 bases, with 9 bases lying between them. The CDR3 sequence is 14 residues long. CDR3 sequence (DNA): TGTGCCAGCAGCTTGGGGAGCTCCACAGATACGCAGTATTTT. Translated, it gives CASSLGSSTDTQYF.

A few counts support this clone. This chain uses TRBV7-3 with TRBJ2-2, with 16 bases fitting TRBD2. This CDR3 has 17 amino acids. CDR1 is SGHTA and CDR2 is FQGTGA in the germline V gene. V shed 5 bases, J shed 5 bases, and the junction held 5 bases outside the gene matches. The chain's CDR3 is CASSPPGLAGGTGELFF. CDR3 DNA sequence: TGTGCCAGCAGCCCTCCGGGACTAGCGGGAGGGACCGGGGAGCTGTTTTTT.

V gene TRBV5-8 combines with J gene TRBJ1-1; no clear D gene. From germline, CDR1 is SGHTS and CDR2 YDEGEE. The ends were cut back, 4 bases at V and 3 bases at J, with 7 bases in the middle. The CDR3 loop spans 12 amino acids. This CDR3 is CASSLYYTEAFF. CDR3 coding DNA: TGTGCCAGCAGCCTGTACTACACTGAAGCTTTCTTT.

The chain couples TRBV7-2 to TRBJ2-2; 7 bases align to TRBD1. Germline CDR1 reads SGHTA; CDR2 reads FQGNSA. The V gene end was trimmed by 3 bases and the J gene end by 2 bases; junction bases not matched to a gene: 9. CDR3 length: 17 residues. Here the CDR3 DNA reads TGTGCCAGCAGCTTGGCATGGGGGACAGACAACACCGGGGAGCTGTTTTTT. Protein product: CASSLAWGTDNTGELFF.

This chain uses TRBV5-6 with TRBJ2-1; 7 bases map to TRBD1. There are 14 residues in the CDR3. With V trimmed by 5 bases and J by 6 bases, 8 bases remained unmatched. Per the germline V gene, CDR1 is SGHDT and CDR2 is YYEEEE. CDR3 bases: TGTGCCAGCAGTAAAGTGTCAGGGGGCAATGAGCAGTTCTTC. It specifies CASSKVSGGNEQFF. The full variable domain, completed using reference TRBV5-6 and TRBJ2-1, is DAGVTQSPTHLIKTRGQQVTLRCSPKSGHDTVSWYQQALGQGPQFIFQYYEEEERQRGNFPDRFSGHQFPNYSSELNVNALLLGDSALYLCASSKVSGGNEQFFGPGTRLTVL.

The chain uses TRBV18 and TRBJ2-5; perhaps TRBD1 as D (6 bases). Per germline, CDR1 KGHSH and CDR2 LQKENI. CDR3 length: 15 residues. V was shortened by 2 bases and J by 5 bases, with 15 bases between the two germline ends. As DNA, the CDR3 is TGTGCCAGCTCACCATACAGGGCCGACGGTGAGACCCAGTACTTC. Translated: CASSPYRADGETQYF. Filled out from reference TRBV18 and TRBJ2-5, the complete variable domain reads NAGVMQNPRHLVRRRGQEARLRCSPMKGHSHVYWYRQLPEEGLKFMVYLQKENIIDESGMPKERFSAEFPKEGPSILRIQQVVRGDSAAYFCASSPYRADGETQYFGPGTRLLVL.

The rearrangement joins TRBV9 to TRBJ2-7, with D unclear. The CDR3 totals 15 residues. Germline V gives CDR1 SGDLS, CDR2 YYNGEE. V was pared by 0 bases and J by 2 bases, with 12 bases between. The CDR3 coding sequence is TGTGCCAGCAGCGTAGGAAAGGCTCCGACCTACGAGCAGTACTTC. Encoded protein: CASSVGKAPTYEQYF.

A note on this clone: The identical CDR3 is also encoded by other nucleotide sequences in the sample. The V and J genes are TRBV18 and TRBJ2-5; 10 bases are a match to TRBD2. Germline V gene lookup returns CDR1 KGHSH and CDR2 LQKENI. Unmatched junction bases numbered 1, after V lost 2 bases and J lost 1 base. The CDR3 consists of 15 residues. For the CDR3, the DNA is TGTGCCAGCTCACCAGCTAGCGGGAGCCAAGAGACCCAGTACTTC. This codes for CASSPASGSQETQYF. The full variable domain, completed using reference TRBV18 and TRBJ2-5, is NAGVMQNPRHLVRRRGQEARLRCSPMKGHSHVYWYRQLPEEGLKFMVYLQKENIIDESGMPKERFSAEFPKEGPSILRIQQVVRGDSAAYFCASSPASGSQETQYFGPGTRLLVL.

The chain employs TRBV18 and TRBJ2-5; D remains unclear. TRBJ2-7 matches the DNA end more closely, so the J call is doubtful. The CDR3 length is 14 residues. Per germline, CDR1 KGHSH and CDR2 LQKENI. For the CDR3, the DNA is TGTGCCAGCTCACCACTGGACGACTCCTACGAGCAGTACTTC. Its translation is CASSPLDDSYEQYF.

The chain links TRBV4-2 to TRBJ1-1, with D possibly TRBD1 on 6 matching bases. Germline loops: CDR1 LGHNA, CDR2 YNFKEQ. V was cut by 1 base and J by 11 bases, with 11 bases left in between. The CDR3 loop spans 12 amino acids. The CDR3 DNA follows: TGTGCCAGCAGCCAAGCCGGGGGCAGGGCTTTCTTT. It codes for CASSQAGGRAFF.

The rearrangement uses TRBV9 and TRBJ2-3; the match to TRBD2 covers 8 bases. This CDR3 region has 15 residues. Per germline, CDR1 SGDLS and CDR2 YYNGEE. The junction had 2 bases not matched to a gene; V was cut back by 0 bases and J by 2 bases. The CDR3 spells CASSVGSGVTDTQYF. The CDR3 region has the DNA TGTGCCAGCAGCGTAGGTAGCGGGGTCACAGATACGCAGTATTTT.

This clone was seen once. The rearrangement uses TRBV7-2 and TRBJ2-3, with D tentatively TRBD2 (5 bases). This CDR3 has 14 amino acids. With 4 bases removed from V and 1 base from J, the gap between germline ends came to 9 bases. The germline CDR1 and CDR2 sequences are SGHTA and FQGNSA. Here the CDR3 reads CASSSLGGTDTQYF. The CDR3 region has the DNA TGTGCCAGCAGCTCTTTGGGAGGCACAGATACGCAGTATTTT.

The rearrangement links TRBV5-1 to TRBJ2-3; TRBD2 matches at 12 bases. This CDR3 is built from 15 residues. The V segment lost 4 bases and the J segment 5 bases; nucleotides outside the gene matches: 5. Germline V CDR1 and CDR2: SGHRS, YFSETQ. The CDR3 is CASSTTSGGGDTQYF. DNA for the CDR3: TGCGCCAGCAGCACGACTAGCGGGGGTGGAGATACGCAGTATTTT.

This sequence joins TRBV6-5 and TRBJ2-7; perhaps TRBD2 as D (5 bases). Trimming left V 5 bases short and J 6 bases short, with 14 bases between. The germline gives CDR1 MNHEY, CDR2 SVGAGI. This CDR3 contains 13 residues. DNA of the CDR3: TGTGCCAGCAGTCCCGGACTGGCTCGCGAGCAGTACTTC. Its protein product is CASSPGLAREQYF.

This chain connects TRBV2 to TRBJ1-4; D possibly corresponds to TRBD1 (5 bases). The CDR3 consists of 15 residues. The germline V and J ends were trimmed by 7 bases and 7 bases, with 19 bases remaining between them. CDR1 and CDR2 (germline): SNHLY, FYNNEI. The CDR3 DNA reads TGTGCCAGCATCTGGGGCGAGTCCCCTAGTGAAAAACTGTTTTTT. Translation: CASIWGESPSEKLFF. Complete variable domain (other parts from reference TRBV2 and TRBJ1-4): EPEVTQTPSHQVTQMGQEVILRCVPISNHLYFYWYRQILGQKVEFLVSFYNNEISEKSEIFDDQFSVERPDGSNFTLKIRSTKLEDSAMYFCASIWGESPSEKLFFGSGTQLSVL.

The chain couples TRBV5-4 to TRBJ1-2; D is uncertain. Germline V gene lookup returns CDR1 SGHNT and CDR2 YYREEE (reference sequence). This CDR3 has 13 amino acids. The V end lost 2 bases, the J end lost 3 bases, and 8 bases lay between the germline ends. CDR3 in DNA: TGTGCCAGCAGCTTAGGCCGGGACTATGGCTACACCTTC. Its protein product is CASSLGRDYGYTF. The whole variable domain, filled in from reference TRBV5-4 and TRBJ1-2, reads ETGVTQSPTHLIKTRGQQVTLRCSSQSGHNTVSWYQQALGQGPQFIFQYYREEENGRGNFPPRFSGLQFPNYSSELNVNALELDDSALYLCASSLGRDYGYTFGSGTRLTVV.

The chain recombines TRBV6-6 with TRBJ2-7; 13 positions agree with TRBD2. Trimming at V came to 5 bases and at J to 4 bases, leaving 8 bases not matched to a gene. CDR1 MNHNY and CDR2 SVGAGI come from the germline V gene (reference sequence). There are 16 residues in the CDR3. The CDR3 protein is CASSPWTSGSGYEQYF. CDR3 nucleotide sequence: TGTGCCAGCAGTCCCTGGACTAGCGGGAGCGGGTACGAGCAGTACTTC.

The chain links TRBV5-1 to TRBJ2-7; 10 positions match TRBD2. V shed 1 base and J 6 bases; nucleotides not matched to a gene: 4. CDR3 size: 14 residues. The germline V gene has CDR1 SGHRS and CDR2 YFSETQ. The CDR3 loop reads CASSLTSGAAEQYF. The CDR3 region has the DNA TGCGCCAGCAGCTTGACTAGCGGGGCCGCCGAGCAGTACTTC.

The V gene is TRBV7-9, the J gene TRBJ1-1; a possible D gene is TRBD1 (6 bases). This CDR3 contains 15 residues. Trimming shortened V by 4 bases and J by 1 base, and 13 bases separated the two germline ends. Germline lookup yields CDR1 SEHNR and CDR2 FQNEAQ (reference sequence). The DNA for the CDR3 is TGTGCCAGCAGCTCTGGGGGACATTGGAACACTGAAGCTTTCTTT. Translated, it gives CASSSGGHWNTEAFF.

The rearrangement joins TRBV30 to TRBJ1-2; 7 nucleotides line up with TRBD1. CDR3 size: 15 residues. With 5 bases clipped from V and 6 bases from J, the junction kept 15 bases outside the gene matches. Germline V gene data show CDR1 as GTSNPN and CDR2 as SVGIG (reference sequence). The CDR3 protein is CAWVRGPDSLNGYTF. DNA of the CDR3: TGTGCCTGGGTGAGGGGGCCAGATTCCCTCAATGGCTACACCTTC.

DNA for the CDR3: TGTGCCAGCAGCATTATGGACACGAACACTGAAGCTTTCTTT. As protein: CASSIMDTNTEAFF. The V gene is TRBV7-6, the J gene TRBJ1-1, with D perhaps matching TRBD1 (5 bases). The CDR3 is 14 amino acids. V was trimmed by 5 bases and J by 1 base, leaving 11 bases between them. Germline CDR1 is SGHVS and CDR2 is FNYEAQ. The full variable domain, rest sourced from reference TRBV7-6 and TRBJ1-1, is GAGVSQSPRYKVTKRGQDVALRCDPISGHVSLYWYRQALGQGPEFLTYFNYEAQQDKSGLPNDRFSAERPEGSISTLTIQRTEQRDSAMYRCASSIMDTNTEAFFGQGTRLTVV.